This TCR beta chain derives from a study of T cell repertoires in cytomegalovirus infection. The ends lost 4 bases at V and 3 bases at J; junction bases unmatched: 10. Germline CDR1 reads SGHTA; CDR2 reads FQGNSA. The CDR3 is 17 amino acids. TCRdb re-derived calls from the reads in MiXCR, one entry per CDR3 protein. The table lists around 290,000 distinct CDR3 sequences, roughly 24% of them singletons. This clonotype was observed at least ten times. The TCR comes from a human donor in good health (CMV status not recorded). Some clones in this sample may be carry-over from other donors' samples. The rearrangement links TRBV7-2 to TRBJ2-7; 12 bases fit TRBD2. The sample taken for sequencing was PBMCs. The CDR3, as DNA: TGTGCCAGCAGCTCCCAACGAGGGACTAGCGGGTTCTACGAGCAGTACTTC. It translates to CASSSQRGTSGFYEQYF.